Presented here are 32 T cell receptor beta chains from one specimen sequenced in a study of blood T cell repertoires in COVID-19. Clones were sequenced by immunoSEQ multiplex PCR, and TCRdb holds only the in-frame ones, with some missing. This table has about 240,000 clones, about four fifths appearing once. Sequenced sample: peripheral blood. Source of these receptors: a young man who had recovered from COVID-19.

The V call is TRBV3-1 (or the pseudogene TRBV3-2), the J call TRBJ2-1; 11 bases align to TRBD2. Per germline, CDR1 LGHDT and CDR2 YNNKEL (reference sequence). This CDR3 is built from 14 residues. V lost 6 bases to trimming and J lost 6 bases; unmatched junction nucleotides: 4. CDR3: CASSLAGGPNEQFF. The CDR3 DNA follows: TGTGCCAGCAGTCTAGCGGGGGGACCCAATGAGCAGTTCTTC.

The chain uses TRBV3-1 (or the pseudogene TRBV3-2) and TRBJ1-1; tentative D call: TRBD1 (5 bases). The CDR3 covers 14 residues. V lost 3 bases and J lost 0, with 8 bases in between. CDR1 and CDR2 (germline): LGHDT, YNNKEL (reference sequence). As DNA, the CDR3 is TGTGCCAGCAGCCACACAGGAATGAACACTGAAGCTTTCTTT. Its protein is CASSHTGMNTEAFF.

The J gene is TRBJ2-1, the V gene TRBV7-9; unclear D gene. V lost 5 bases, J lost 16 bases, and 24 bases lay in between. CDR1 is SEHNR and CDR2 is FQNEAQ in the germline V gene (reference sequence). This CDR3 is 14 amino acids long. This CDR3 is CASSPLRVADKTFF. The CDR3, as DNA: TGTGCCAGCAGCCCCCTTAGAGTCGCGGATAAGACCTTCTTC.

DNA of the CDR3: TGTGCCAGCAGCTTAAGCGGGGGGGCCTCAGAGACCCAGTACTTC. Protein: CASSLSGGASETQYF. The chain is built from TRBV11-1 and TRBJ2-5; TRBD2 aligns across 10 bases. Germline V lookup: CDR1 SGHAT, CDR2 FQDESV (reference sequence). This CDR3 has 15 residues. The ends lost 2 bases at V and 4 bases at J; junction bases unmatched: 4. The variable domain in full, with the rest retrieved from reference TRBV11-1 and TRBJ2-5, is EAEVAQSPRYKITEKSQAVAFWCDPISGHATLYWYRQILGQGPELLVQFQDESVVDDSQLPKDRFSAERLKGVDSTLKIQPAELGDSAMYLCASSLSGGASETQYFGPGTRLLVL.

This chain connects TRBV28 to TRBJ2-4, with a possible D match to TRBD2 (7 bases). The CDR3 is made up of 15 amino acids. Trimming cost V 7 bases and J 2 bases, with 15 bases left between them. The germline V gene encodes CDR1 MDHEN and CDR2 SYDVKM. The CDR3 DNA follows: TGTGCCAGCAACACAAGGGGGGGGTCCAAAAACATTCAGTACTTC. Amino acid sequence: CASNTRGGSKNIQYF. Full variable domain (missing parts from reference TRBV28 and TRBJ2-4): DVKVTQSSRYLVKRTGEKVFLECVQDMDHENMFWYRQDPGLGLRLIYFSYDVKMKEKGDIPEGYSVSREKKERFSLILESASTNQTSMYLCASNTRGGSKNIQYFGAGTRLSVL.

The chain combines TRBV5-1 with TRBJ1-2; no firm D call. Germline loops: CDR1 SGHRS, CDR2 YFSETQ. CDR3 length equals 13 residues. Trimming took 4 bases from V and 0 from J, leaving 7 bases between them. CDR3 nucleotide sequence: TGCGCCAGCAGCCCGGGTCCTAACTATGGCTACACCTTC. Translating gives CASSPGPNYGYTF.

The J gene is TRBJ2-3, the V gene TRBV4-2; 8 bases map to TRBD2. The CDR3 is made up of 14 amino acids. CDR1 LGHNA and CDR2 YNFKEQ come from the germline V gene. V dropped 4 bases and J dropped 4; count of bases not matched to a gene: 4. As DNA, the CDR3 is TGTGCCAGCAGCCTAGCGGGGCCGCCAGATACGCAGTATTTT. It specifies CASSLAGPPDTQYF.

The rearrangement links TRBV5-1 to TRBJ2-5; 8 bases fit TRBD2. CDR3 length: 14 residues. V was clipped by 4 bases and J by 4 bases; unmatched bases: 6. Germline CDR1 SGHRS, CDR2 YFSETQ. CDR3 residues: CASSPASGGETQYF. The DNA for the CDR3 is TGCGCCAGCAGCCCCGCGAGCGGGGGAGAGACCCAGTACTTC.

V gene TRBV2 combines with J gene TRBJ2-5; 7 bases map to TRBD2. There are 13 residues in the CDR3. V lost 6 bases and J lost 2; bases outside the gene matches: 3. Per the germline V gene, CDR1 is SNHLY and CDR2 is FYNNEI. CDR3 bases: TGTGCCAGCAGAGTGGGAGGGCAAGAGACCCAGTACTTC. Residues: CASRVGGQETQYF. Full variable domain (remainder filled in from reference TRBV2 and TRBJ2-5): EPEVTQTPSHQVTQMGQEVILRCVPISNHLYFYWYRQILGQKVEFLVSFYNNEISEKSEIFDDQFSVERPDGSNFTLKIRSTKLEDSAMYFCASRVGGQETQYFGPGTRLLVL.

CDR3 DNA: TGTGCCAGCAGCTTAGCCGGACAATCTAGTGTAAACACTGAAGCTTTCTTT. It translates to CASSLAGQSSVNTEAFF. The chain recombines TRBV11-1 with TRBJ1-1; tentatively, D is TRBD1 (5 bases). The germline CDR1 and CDR2 sequences are SGHAT and FQDESV (reference sequence). The CDR3 is 17 amino acids. With 0 bases removed from V and 2 bases from J, the gap between germline ends came to 16 bases.

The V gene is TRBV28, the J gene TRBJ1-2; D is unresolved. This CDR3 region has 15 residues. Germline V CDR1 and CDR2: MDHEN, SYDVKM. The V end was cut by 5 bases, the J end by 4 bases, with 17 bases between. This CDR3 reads CASSDMTGWIYGYTF. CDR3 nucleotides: TGTGCCAGCAGTGATATGACTGGATGGATCTATGGCTACACCTTC.

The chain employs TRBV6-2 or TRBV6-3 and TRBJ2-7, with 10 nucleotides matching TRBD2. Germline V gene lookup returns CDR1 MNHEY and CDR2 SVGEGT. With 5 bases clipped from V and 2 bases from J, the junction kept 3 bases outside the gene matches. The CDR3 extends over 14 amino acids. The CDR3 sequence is CASSGLAETYEQYV. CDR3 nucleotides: TGTGCCAGCAGTGGACTAGCGGAAACCTACGAGCAGTACGTC.

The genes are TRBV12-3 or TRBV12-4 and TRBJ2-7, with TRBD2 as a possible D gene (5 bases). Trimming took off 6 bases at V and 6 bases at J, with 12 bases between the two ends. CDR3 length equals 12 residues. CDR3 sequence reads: CASSLSVGEQYV. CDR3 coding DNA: TGTGCCAGCAGCCTTAGCGTGGGCGAGCAGTACGTC.

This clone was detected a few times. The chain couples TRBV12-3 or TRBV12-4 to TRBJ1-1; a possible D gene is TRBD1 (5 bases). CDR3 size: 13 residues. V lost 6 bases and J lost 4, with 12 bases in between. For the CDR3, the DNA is TGTGCCAGCAGACGCCAGGACACCACTGAAGCTTTCTTT. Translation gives CASRRQDTTEAFF.

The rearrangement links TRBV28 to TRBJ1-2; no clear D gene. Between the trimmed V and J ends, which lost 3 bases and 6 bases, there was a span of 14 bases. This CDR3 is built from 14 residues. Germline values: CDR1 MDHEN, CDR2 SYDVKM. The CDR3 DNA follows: TGTGCCAGCAGTTTCGGTGGACTAACCGATGGCTACACCTTC. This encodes CASSFGGLTDGYTF.

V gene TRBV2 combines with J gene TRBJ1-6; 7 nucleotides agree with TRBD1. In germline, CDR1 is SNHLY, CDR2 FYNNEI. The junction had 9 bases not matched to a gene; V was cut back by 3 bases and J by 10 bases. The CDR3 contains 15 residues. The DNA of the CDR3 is TGTGCCAGCAGTGAGGAGACAGGGAGAGGATCACCCCTCCACTTT. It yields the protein CASSEETGRGSPLHF.

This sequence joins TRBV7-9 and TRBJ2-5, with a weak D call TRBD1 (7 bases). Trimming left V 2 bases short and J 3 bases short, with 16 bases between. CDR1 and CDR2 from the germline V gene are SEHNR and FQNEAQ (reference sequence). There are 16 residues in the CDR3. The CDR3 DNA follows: TGTGCCAGCAGCTTATGGGGCAGGGGGGACAAAGAGACCCAGTACTTC. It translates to CASSLWGRGDKETQYF.

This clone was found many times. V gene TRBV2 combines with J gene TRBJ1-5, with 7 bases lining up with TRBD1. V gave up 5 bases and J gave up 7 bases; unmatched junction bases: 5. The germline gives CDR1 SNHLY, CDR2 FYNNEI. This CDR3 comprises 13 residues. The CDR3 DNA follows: TGTGCCAGCAGTCGGGACAGTGGACAGCCCCAGCATTTT. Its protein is CASSRDSGQPQHF. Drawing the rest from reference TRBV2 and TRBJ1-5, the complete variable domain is EPEVTQTPSHQVTQMGQEVILRCVPISNHLYFYWYRQILGQKVEFLVSFYNNEISEKSEIFDDQFSVERPDGSNFTLKIRSTKLEDSAMYFCASSRDSGQPQHFGDGTRLSIL.

The CDR3 reads CASSAGGTDTQYF. CDR3 DNA: TGTGCCAGCAGTGCCGGGGGCACAGATACGCAGTATTTT. V and J are TRBV25-1 and TRBJ2-3; a possible D gene is TRBD2 (5 bases). Germline assignment: CDR1 MGHDK and CDR2 SYGVNS. The CDR3 length is 13 residues. Trimming removed 4 bases from V and 1 base from J, with 6 bases in between.

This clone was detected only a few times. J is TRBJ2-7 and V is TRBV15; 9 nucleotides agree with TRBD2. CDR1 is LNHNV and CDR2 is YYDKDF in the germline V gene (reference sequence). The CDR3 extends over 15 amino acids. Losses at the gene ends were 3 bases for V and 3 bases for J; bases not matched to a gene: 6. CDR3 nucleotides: TGTGCCACCAGCAGGGGCGGGGGGGTTCTCTACGAGCAGTACTTC. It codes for CATSRGGGVLYEQYF.

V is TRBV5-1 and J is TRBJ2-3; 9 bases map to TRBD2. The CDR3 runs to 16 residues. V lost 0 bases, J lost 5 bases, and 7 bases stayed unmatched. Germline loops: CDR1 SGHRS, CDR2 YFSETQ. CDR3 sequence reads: CASSLASGAAGDTQYF. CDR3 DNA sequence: TGCGCCAGCAGCTTGGCTAGCGGGGCAGCGGGAGATACGCAGTATTTT.

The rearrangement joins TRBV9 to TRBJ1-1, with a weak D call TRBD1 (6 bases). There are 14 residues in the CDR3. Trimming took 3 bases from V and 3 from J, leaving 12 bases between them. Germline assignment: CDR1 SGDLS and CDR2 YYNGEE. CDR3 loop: CASSGGLGYTEAFF. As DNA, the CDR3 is TGTGCCAGCAGCGGGGGGCTGGGTTACACTGAAGCTTTCTTT. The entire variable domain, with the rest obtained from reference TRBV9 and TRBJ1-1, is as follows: DSGVTQTPKHLITATGQRVTLRCSPRSGDLSVYWYQQSLDQGLQFLIQYYNGEERAKGNILERFSAQQFPDLHSELNLSSLELGDSALYFCASSGGLGYTEAFFGQGTRLTVV.

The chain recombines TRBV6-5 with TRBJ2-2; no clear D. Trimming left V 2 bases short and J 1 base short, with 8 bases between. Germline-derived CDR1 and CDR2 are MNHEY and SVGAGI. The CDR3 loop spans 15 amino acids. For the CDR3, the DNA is TGTGCCAGCAGTTACCGTTCGGGGAACACCGGGGAGCTGTTTTTT. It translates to CASSYRSGNTGELFF.

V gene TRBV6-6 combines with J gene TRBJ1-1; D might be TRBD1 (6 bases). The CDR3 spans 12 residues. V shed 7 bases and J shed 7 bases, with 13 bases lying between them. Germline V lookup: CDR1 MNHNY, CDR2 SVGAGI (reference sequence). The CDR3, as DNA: TGTGCCAGCATTTCGGGGGGCTATGAAGCTTTCTTT. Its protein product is CASISGGYEAFF.

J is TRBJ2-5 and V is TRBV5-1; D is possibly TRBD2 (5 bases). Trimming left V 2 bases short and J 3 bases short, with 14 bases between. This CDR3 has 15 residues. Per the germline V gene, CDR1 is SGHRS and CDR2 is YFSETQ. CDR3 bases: TGCGCCAGCAGCTTAGCAGACTACACTAAAGAGACCCAGTACTTC. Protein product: CASSLADYTKETQYF.

CDR3 DNA sequence: TGCGCCAGCAGCCAAGAGTCATCCGGGGGGTTGAGCACAGATACGCAGTATTTT. As protein: CASSQESSGGLSTDTQYF. The chain recombines TRBV4-1 with TRBJ2-3; 7 positions match TRBD2. The CDR3 totals 18 residues. CDR1 and CDR2 from the germline V gene are MGHRA and YSYEKL. V was pared by 0 bases and J by 0 bases, with 9 bases of the junction left unmatched.

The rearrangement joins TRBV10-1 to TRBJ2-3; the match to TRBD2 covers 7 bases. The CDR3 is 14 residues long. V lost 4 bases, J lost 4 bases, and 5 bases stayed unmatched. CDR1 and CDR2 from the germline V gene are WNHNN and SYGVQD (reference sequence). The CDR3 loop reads CASSVGLQADTQYF. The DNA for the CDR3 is TGCGCCAGCAGTGTGGGACTACAAGCAGATACGCAGTATTTT.

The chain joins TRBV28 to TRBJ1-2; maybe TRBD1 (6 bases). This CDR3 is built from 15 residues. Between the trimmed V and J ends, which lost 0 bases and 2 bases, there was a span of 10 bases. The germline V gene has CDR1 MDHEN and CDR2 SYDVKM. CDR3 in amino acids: CASSLWAGENYGYTF. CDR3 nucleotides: TGTGCCAGCAGTTTATGGGCAGGGGAGAACTATGGCTACACCTTC.

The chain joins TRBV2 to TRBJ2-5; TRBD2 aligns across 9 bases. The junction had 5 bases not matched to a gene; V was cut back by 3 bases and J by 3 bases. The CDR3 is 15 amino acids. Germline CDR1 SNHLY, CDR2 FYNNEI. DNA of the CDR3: TGTGCCAGCAGTGAGTGGCCTAGCGGGGAAGAGACCCAGTACTTC. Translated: CASSEWPSGEETQYF.

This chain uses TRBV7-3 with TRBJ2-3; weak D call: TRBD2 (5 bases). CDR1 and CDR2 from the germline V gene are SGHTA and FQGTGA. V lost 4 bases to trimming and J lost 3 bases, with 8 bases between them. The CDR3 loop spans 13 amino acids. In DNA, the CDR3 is TGTGCCAGCAGCTCGGACTGGACAGATACGCAGTATTTT. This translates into CASSSDWTDTQYF. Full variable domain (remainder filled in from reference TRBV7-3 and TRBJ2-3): GAGVSQTPSNKVTEKGKYVELRCDPISGHTALYWYRQSLGQGPEFLIYFQGTGAADDSGLPNDRFFAVRPEGSVSTLKIQRTERGDSAVYLCASSSDWTDTQYFGPGTRLTVL.

The CDR3 nucleotides are TGTGCCAGCAGCCCGACTTTCGGGATGGCCACCGGGGAGCTGTTTTTT. Its translation: CASSPTFGMATGELFF. The chain links TRBV7-9 to TRBJ2-2; D is perhaps TRBD2 (5 bases). V dropped 5 bases and J dropped 4 bases, with 17 bases sitting between them. This CDR3 region has 16 residues. The V gene's germline CDR1 is SEHNR and CDR2 FQNEAQ (reference sequence).

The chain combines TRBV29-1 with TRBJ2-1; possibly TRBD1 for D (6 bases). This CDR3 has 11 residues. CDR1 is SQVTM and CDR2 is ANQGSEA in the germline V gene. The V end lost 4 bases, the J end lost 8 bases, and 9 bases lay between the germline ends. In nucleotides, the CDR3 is TGCAGCGTTGGGGACATCCATGAGCAGTTCTTC. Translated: CSVGDIHEQFF.